The 22 T cell receptor beta chains reported below all come from one sample, sequenced in a study of CD8 T cells in ankylosing spondylitis. Whole-study findings and limits: Among TCR beta sequences, a motif of eight highly homologous variants appeared characteristic of ankylosing spondylitis blood.

These receptors' targets are unknown. From the 5' RACE reads, TCRdb called clonotypes with MiXCR, one entry per CDR3 protein. This sample yields about 460,000 distinct CDR3 sequences, of which 5.3% are seen a single time; around 3.5% belongs to the top ten. Sequenced sample: blood, either unsorted or a sorted T cell fraction (not recorded which). The receptors were sampled from a male donor with ankylosing spondylitis.

In this sample, this clonotype turned up many times. V usage is TRBV4-2 and J usage is TRBJ2-7, with unresolved D. This CDR3 spans 15 amino acids. The V end was cut by 1 base, the J end by 2 bases, with 12 bases between. Per the germline V gene, CDR1 is LGHNA and CDR2 is YNFKEQ. CDR3 sequence: CASSQALGRTYEQYF. The DNA of the CDR3 is TGTGCCAGCAGCCAAGCCTTAGGACGGACCTACGAGCAGTACTTC.

In this sample, this clonotype turned up many times. The CDR3 coding sequence is TGTGCCAGCAGCTCGAGACAGGGTGGTGAGGATGAGCAGTTCTTC. Translating it yields CASSSRQGGEDEQFF. V usage is TRBV7-9 and J usage is TRBJ2-1, with TRBD1 identical over 7 bases. The CDR3 loop spans 15 amino acids. V trimming: 4 bases; J trimming: 8 bases; junction bases outside the gene matches: 11. Germline V CDR1 and CDR2: SEHNR, FQNEAQ (reference sequence).

This clonotype was counted ten times or more. The chain joins TRBV5-1 to TRBJ2-6, with a weak D call TRBD1 (6 bases). Deletions cut 2 bases from V and 4 bases from J, with 10 bases between. CDR1 SGHRS and CDR2 YFSETQ come from the germline V gene. The CDR3 is 15 amino acids. The CDR3, as DNA: TGCGCCAGCAGCTTTAGGGGGTCGGGGGCCAACGTCCTGACTTTC. This codes for CASSFRGSGANVLTF.

This clonotype was counted ten times or more. This chain joins TRBV4-1 and TRBJ1-4; possible D gene TRBD1, 5 bases. Germline loops: CDR1 MGHRA, CDR2 YSYEKL. Trimming left V 4 bases short and J 7 bases short, with 13 bases between. The CDR3 consists of 14 residues. CDR3 sequence: CASSPRGSFEKLFF. In nucleotides, the CDR3 is TGCGCCAGCAGCCCCCGGGGCTCTTTTGAAAAACTGTTTTTT.

This clonotype was observed at least ten times. J is TRBJ2-7 and V is TRBV12-3 or TRBV12-4, with TRBD1 matching over 12 bases. The CDR3 consists of 13 residues. V dropped 6 bases and J dropped 4; count of bases not matched to a gene: 1. The CDR3: CASRGQGAYEQYF. For the CDR3, the DNA is TGTGCCAGCAGGGGACAGGGGGCGTACGAGCAGTACTTC.

This clonotype was counted ten times or more. V gene TRBV28 combines with J gene TRBJ2-7; 7 nucleotides align to TRBD1. Trimming removed 6 bases from V and 0 bases from J; junction bases left unmatched: 5. Germline CDR1 and CDR2: MDHEN and SYDVKM. CDR3 length equals 14 residues. This CDR3 is CASRTGTASYEQYF. DNA for the CDR3: TGTGCCAGCAGGACAGGGACGGCCTCCTACGAGCAGTACTTC.

This clonotype was recorded at least ten times. The chain recombines TRBV20-1 with TRBJ2-7, with 14 bases fitting TRBD2. The CDR3 covers 15 residues. From germline, CDR1 is DFQATT and CDR2 SNEGSKA (reference sequence). Trimming at V came to 2 bases and at J to 9 bases, leaving 9 bases not matched to a gene. CDR3 DNA: TGCAGTGCTAGATGGGGGACTAGCGGGGGAACTCTGCAGTACTTC. It encodes CSARWGTSGGTLQYF.

The chain uses TRBV5-1 and TRBJ2-6, with D tentatively TRBD1 or TRBD2 (5 bases each). CDR1 is SGHRS and CDR2 is YFSETQ in the germline V gene. This CDR3 contains 17 residues. V shed 4 bases and J shed 2 bases, with 16 bases lying between them. The CDR3 DNA follows: TGCGCCAGCAGCAGCTCAGGGACGGGGCCTGGGGCCAACGTCCTGACTTTC. Protein product: CASSSSGTGPGANVLTF.

This clonotype was picked up a small number of times. The chain uses TRBV11-2 and TRBJ2-1, with no clear D. Germline CDR1 reads SGHAT; CDR2 reads FQNNGV. This CDR3 contains 15 residues. The ends were cut back, 3 bases at V and 9 bases at J, with 18 bases in the middle. The CDR3 reads CASSFLAGYTGEQFF. The CDR3, as DNA: TGTGCCAGCAGCTTTTTGGCAGGCTATACGGGTGAGCAGTTCTTC.

At least ten counts were recorded for this clonotype. This chain connects TRBV7-2 to TRBJ2-1; TRBD2 agrees at 10 bases. The V segment lost 1 base and the J segment 10 bases; nucleotides outside the gene matches: 10. This CDR3 spans 16 amino acids. CDR1 is SGHTA and CDR2 is FQGNSA in the germline V gene. The CDR3 here is CASSLGLAGAQGEQFF. The CDR3 DNA reads TGTGCCAGCAGCTTAGGCCTAGCGGGGGCCCAAGGCGAGCAGTTCTTC.

The sample holds many counts of this clonotype. This rearrangement joins TRBV20-1 to TRBJ2-1; D ambiguous. This CDR3 spans 16 amino acids. Germline CDR1 is DFQATT and CDR2 is SNEGSKA (reference sequence). Trimming removed 5 bases from V and 2 bases from J, with 19 bases in between. CDR3 nucleotides: TGCAGTGCTTTGACCGGCTCCCTCATCACCTACAATGAGCAGTTCTTC. Translation: CSALTGSLITYNEQFF.

In this sample, this clonotype turned up many times. The rearrangement uses TRBV7-2 and TRBJ2-6, with TRBD2 as a possible D gene (5 bases). With 4 bases removed from V and 4 bases from J, the gap between germline ends came to 5 bases. CDR1 is SGHTA and CDR2 is FQGNSA in the germline V gene. This CDR3 comprises 13 residues. The CDR3, as DNA: TGTGCCAGCAGCTCGGGGGGGGCCAACGTCCTGACTTTC. This encodes CASSSGGANVLTF.

This clonotype was found many times. This chain connects TRBV9 to TRBJ2-2, with D perhaps given as TRBD1 or TRBD2 (5 bases each). This CDR3 is built from 14 residues. Deletions cut 4 bases from V and 9 bases from J, with 16 bases between. CDR1 and CDR2 from the germline V gene are SGDLS and YYNGEE. CDR3 protein: CASSQAEGRRELFF. The CDR3 bases are TGTGCCAGCAGCCAAGCAGAGGGGCGCAGGGAGCTGTTTTTT.

This clonotype has at least ten counts. The gene calls are TRBV7-2 and TRBJ2-5; D gene unclear. Germline CDR1 and CDR2: SGHTA and FQGNSA. Between the trimmed V and J ends, which lost 0 bases and 5 bases, there was a span of 13 bases. The CDR3 consists of 15 residues. The CDR3 is CASSLAPGRQETQYF. In DNA, the CDR3 is TGTGCCAGCAGCTTAGCCCCGGGCCGCCAGGAGACCCAGTACTTC.

The chain is built from TRBV11-1 and TRBJ2-7; TRBD1 aligns across 9 bases. The J segment lost 4 bases and the V segment lost 5 bases, leaving 12 bases of the junction unmatched. Germline CDR1 is SGHAT and CDR2 is FQDESV (reference sequence). The CDR3 sequence is 16 residues long. DNA of the CDR3: TGTGCCAGCAGCGGACCCCGGGACAGGGAGGGATACGAGCAGTACTTC. Residues: CASSGPRDREGYEQYF.

This clonotype was recorded many times. This chain uses TRBV10-3 with TRBJ2-1; weak D call: TRBD1 (6 bases). V lost 2 bases, J lost 0 bases, and 11 bases lay in between. Germline-derived CDR1 and CDR2 are ENHRY and SYGVKD. The CDR3 totals 16 residues. CDR3: CAISEPRGGSYNEQFF. CDR3 nucleotide sequence: TGTGCCATCAGTGAGCCAAGAGGGGGCTCCTACAATGAGCAGTTCTTC.

There are many counts of this clonotype. The chain couples TRBV27 to TRBJ1-2; D perhaps matches TRBD1 (5 bases). This CDR3 is built from 15 residues. Looked up from germline, CDR1 is MNHEY and CDR2 is SMNVEV (reference sequence). V gave up 5 bases and J gave up 0 bases, with 13 bases separating them. CDR3 bases: TGTGCCAGCAGTGTAATCGGGGCCTCTAACTATGGCTACACCTTC. It specifies CASSVIGASNYGYTF.

This clonotype was seen only a few times. This rearrangement joins TRBV4-1 to TRBJ2-2; D is tentatively TRBD1 or TRBD2 (6 bases each). This CDR3 spans 15 amino acids. Trimming stripped 2 bases from V and 6 bases from J, with 13 bases between. Germline V gene sequence: CDR1 MGHRA, CDR2 YSYEKL. CDR3 protein: CASSQSGRGPGELFF. The CDR3, as DNA: TGCGCCAGCAGCCAATCGGGACGGGGGCCCGGGGAGCTGTTTTTT.

Many counts were recorded for this clonotype. The chain recombines TRBV28 with TRBJ2-1; perhaps TRBD1 as D (5 bases). The CDR3 is 14 amino acids. Trimming took off 6 bases at V and 4 bases at J, with 13 bases between the two ends. Germline-derived CDR1 and CDR2 are MDHEN and SYDVKM. CDR3 amino acids: CASSLRTLYNEQFF. The CDR3 DNA reads TGTGCCAGCAGCCTGAGGACACTTTACAATGAGCAGTTCTTC.

V usage is TRBV11-2 and J usage is TRBJ2-6; a possible D gene is TRBD2 (5 bases). The CDR3 spans 18 residues. The V gene lost 1 base and the J gene lost 2 bases, with 15 bases spanning the gap. In germline, CDR1 is SGHAT, CDR2 FQNNGV. In DNA form, the CDR3 reads TGTGCCAGCAGCTTAGTCAGAGGGATTCTCACTGGGGCCAACGTCCTGACTTTC. Its protein product is CASSLVRGILTGANVLTF. Using reference TRBV11-2 and TRBJ2-6 for the parts outside the CDR3, the full variable domain is EAGVAQSPRYKIIEKRQSVAFWCNPISGHATLYWYQQILGQGPKLLIQFQNNGVVDDSQLPKDRFSAERLKGVDSTLKIQPAKLEDSAVYLCASSLVRGILTGANVLTFGAGSRLTVL.

This clonotype showed up just a few times. J is TRBJ2-1 and V is TRBV24-1, with 7 bases lining up with TRBD1. J gave up 5 bases and V 3 bases, and 12 bases lay outside the gene matches. The V gene's germline CDR1 is KGHDR and CDR2 SFDVKD. The CDR3 length is 17 residues. CDR3 protein: CATSDPRTGRTHNEQFF. The CDR3 DNA is TGTGCCACCAGTGATCCGCGGACAGGCCGGACACACAATGAGCAGTTCTTC.

This clonotype showed up many times. The chain has TRBV7-9 and TRBJ2-4; D may be TRBD1 (5 bases). Between the trimmed V and J ends, which lost 5 bases and 3 bases, there was a span of 14 bases. The CDR3 consists of 15 residues. Germline-derived CDR1 and CDR2 are SEHNR and FQNEAQ (reference sequence). Here the CDR3 DNA reads TGTGCCAGCAGCCCCTGGGGCAGAGACAAAAACATTCAGTACTTC. Protein product: CASSPWGRDKNIQYF.